The T cell receptor (beta chain) under discussion was sequenced for a study of blood T cell repertoires in COVID-19. Study-wide context: There were acute and convalescent COVID-19 samples, and they came from the United States, Italy and Spain.

Germline V CDR1 and CDR2: SGHRS, YFSETQ. The CDR3 consists of 16 residues. Germline trimming cut 0 bases from V and 7 bases from J; bases unmatched to any gene: 7. Participants came from 24 US areas, aged about 18 to 89 years. Clinical history reported by participants formed the basis on which cohorts were assigned. Exposed study participants had met a COVID-19 case within 2 weeks before entry. Repertoires were generated with immunoSEQ multiplex PCR, while TCRdb's copy carries only in-frame clones and drops some. The sample has about 300,000 clones, roughly 91% seen once. The count of this clone is one.

The V and J genes are TRBV5-1 and TRBJ1-4; TRBD1 aligns across 9 bases. Sequenced material: PBMCs or T cells enriched from blood (not recorded which). This clonotype was sampled from a woman aged 45-59 years who had been exposed to COVID-19. The CDR3, as DNA: TGCGCCAGCAGCTTGGCGGGGGACAGGGCGGGTGAAAAACTGTTTTTT. This sequence encodes CASSLAGDRAGEKLFF.